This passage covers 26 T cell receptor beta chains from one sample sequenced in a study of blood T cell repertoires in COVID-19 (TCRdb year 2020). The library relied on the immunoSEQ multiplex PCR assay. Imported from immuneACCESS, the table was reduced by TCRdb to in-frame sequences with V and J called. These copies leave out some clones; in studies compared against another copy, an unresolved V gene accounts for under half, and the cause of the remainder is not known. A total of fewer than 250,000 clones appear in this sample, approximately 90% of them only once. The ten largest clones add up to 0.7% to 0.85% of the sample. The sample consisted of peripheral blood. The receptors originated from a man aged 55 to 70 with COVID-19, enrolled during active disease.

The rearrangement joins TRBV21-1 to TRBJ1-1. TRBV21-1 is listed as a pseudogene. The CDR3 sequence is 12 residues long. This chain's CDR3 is CASSPIGSEAFF. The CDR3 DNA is TGTGCCAGCAGCCCCATAGGGAGTGAAGCTTTCTTT.

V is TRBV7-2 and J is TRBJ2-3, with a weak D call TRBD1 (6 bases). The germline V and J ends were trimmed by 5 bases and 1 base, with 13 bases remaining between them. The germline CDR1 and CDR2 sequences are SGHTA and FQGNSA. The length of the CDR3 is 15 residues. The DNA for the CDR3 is TGTGCCAGCAGCCCCCCAGGGGCCCGCACAGATACGCAGTATTTT. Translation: CASSPPGARTDTQYF.

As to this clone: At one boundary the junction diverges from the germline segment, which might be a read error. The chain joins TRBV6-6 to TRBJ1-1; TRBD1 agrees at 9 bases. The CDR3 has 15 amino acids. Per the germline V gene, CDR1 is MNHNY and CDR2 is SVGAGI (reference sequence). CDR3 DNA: TGTGCCAGCAGTGACTCGGGACAGGGAGTTTTTGAAGCTTTCTTT. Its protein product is CASSDSGQGVFEAFF.

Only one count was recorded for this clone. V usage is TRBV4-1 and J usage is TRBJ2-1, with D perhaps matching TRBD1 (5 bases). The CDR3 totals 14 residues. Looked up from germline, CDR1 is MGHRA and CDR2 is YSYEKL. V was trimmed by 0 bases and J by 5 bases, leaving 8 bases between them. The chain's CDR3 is CASSQDPDNNEQFF. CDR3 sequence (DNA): TGCGCCAGCAGCCAAGATCCGGACAACAATGAGCAGTTCTTC.

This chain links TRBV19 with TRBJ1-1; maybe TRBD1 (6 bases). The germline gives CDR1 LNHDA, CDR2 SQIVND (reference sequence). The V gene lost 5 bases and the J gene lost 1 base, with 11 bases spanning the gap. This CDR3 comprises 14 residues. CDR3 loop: CASSVGHTNTEAFF. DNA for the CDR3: TGTGCCAGTAGTGTGGGACATACGAACACTGAAGCTTTCTTT. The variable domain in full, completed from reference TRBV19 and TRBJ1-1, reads DGGITQSPKYLFRKEGQNVTLSCEQNLNHDAMYWYRQDPGQGLRLIYYSQIVNDFQKGDIAEGYSVSREKKESFPLTVTSAQKNPTAFYLCASSVGHTNTEAFFGQGTRLTVV.

DNA for the CDR3: TGTGCCAGCTCATCTGACAGGGGAGGTGAAAAACTGTTTTTT. Translation: CASSSDRGGEKLFF. The J gene is TRBJ1-4, the V gene TRBV18; 8 bases are a match to TRBD1. The CDR3 length is 14 residues. Trimming removed 5 bases from V and 7 bases from J; junction bases left unmatched: 6. Germline V gene sequence: CDR1 KGHSH, CDR2 LQKENI.

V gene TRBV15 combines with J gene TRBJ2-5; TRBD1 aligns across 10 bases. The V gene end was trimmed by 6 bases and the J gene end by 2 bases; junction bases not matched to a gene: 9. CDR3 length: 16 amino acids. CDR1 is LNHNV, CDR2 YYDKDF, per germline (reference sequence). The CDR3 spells CATSPGQGRGQETQYF. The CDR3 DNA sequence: TGTGCCACCAGTCCGGGACAGGGGAGAGGGCAAGAGACCCAGTACTTC.

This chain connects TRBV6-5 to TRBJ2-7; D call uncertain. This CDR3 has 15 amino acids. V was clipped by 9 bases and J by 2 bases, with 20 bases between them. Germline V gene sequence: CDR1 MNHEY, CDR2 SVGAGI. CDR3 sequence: CASPPNFPIAYEQYF. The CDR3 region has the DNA TGTGCCAGTCCCCCTAATTTCCCCATAGCCTACGAGCAGTACTTC.

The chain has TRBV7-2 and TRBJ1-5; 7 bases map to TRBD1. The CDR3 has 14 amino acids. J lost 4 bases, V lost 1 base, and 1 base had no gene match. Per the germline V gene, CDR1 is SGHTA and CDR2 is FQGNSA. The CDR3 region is CASSLVQGNQPQHF. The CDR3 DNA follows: TGTGCCAGCAGCTTAGTACAGGGGAATCAGCCCCAGCATTTT.

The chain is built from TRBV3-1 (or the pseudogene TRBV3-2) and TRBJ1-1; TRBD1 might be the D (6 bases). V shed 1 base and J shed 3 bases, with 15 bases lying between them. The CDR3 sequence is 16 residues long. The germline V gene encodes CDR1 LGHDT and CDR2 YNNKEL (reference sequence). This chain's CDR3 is CASSQAHTGLDTEAFF. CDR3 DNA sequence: TGTGCCAGCAGCCAAGCCCACACAGGGTTGGACACTGAAGCTTTCTTT.

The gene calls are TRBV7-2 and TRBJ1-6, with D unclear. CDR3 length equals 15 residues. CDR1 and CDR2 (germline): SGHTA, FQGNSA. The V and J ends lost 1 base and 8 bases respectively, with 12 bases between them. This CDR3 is CASSLEMRRDSPLHF. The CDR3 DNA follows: TGTGCCAGCAGCTTAGAGATGAGGCGGGATTCACCCCTCCACTTT.

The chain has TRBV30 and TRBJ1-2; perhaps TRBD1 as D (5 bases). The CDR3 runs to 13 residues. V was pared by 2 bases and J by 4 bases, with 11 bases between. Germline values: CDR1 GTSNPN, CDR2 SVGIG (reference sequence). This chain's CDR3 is CAWSRGTSYGYTF. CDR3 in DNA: TGTGCCTGGAGTAGGGGAACCTCCTATGGCTACACCTTC.

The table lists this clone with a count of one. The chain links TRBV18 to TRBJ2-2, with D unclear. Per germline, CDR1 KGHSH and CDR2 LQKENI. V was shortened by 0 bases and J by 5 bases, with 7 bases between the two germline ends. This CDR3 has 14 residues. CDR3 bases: TGTGCCAGCTCACCACCGCCGGTGACCGGGGAGCTGTTTTTT. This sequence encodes CASSPPPVTGELFF.

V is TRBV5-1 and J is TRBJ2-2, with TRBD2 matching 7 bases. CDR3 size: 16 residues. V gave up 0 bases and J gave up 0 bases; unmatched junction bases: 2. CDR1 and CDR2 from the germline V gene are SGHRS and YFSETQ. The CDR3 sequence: CASSLASGTNTGELFF. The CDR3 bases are TGCGCCAGCAGCTTGGCTAGCGGAACGAACACCGGGGAGCTGTTTTTT.

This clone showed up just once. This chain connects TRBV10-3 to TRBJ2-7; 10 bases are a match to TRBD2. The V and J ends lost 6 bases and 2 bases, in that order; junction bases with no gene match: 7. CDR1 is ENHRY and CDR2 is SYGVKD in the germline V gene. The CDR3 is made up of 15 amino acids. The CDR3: CAIRGRLAGPYEQYF. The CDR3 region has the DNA TGTGCCATCAGGGGGCGACTAGCGGGTCCCTACGAGCAGTACTTC.

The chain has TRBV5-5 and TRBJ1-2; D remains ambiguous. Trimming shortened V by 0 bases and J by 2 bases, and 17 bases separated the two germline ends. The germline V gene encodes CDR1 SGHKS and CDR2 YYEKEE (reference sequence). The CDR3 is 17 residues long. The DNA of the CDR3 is TGTGCCAGCAGCTTGGACCTTATCAGTCCCATAAACTATGGCTACACCTTC. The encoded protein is CASSLDLISPINYGYTF.

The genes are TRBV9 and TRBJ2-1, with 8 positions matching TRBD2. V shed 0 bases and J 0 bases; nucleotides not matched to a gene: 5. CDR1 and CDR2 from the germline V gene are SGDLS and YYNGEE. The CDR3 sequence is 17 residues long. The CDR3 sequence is CASSVGERGSSYNEQFF. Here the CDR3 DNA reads TGTGCCAGCAGCGTAGGCGAGCGGGGGAGCTCCTACAATGAGCAGTTCTTC.

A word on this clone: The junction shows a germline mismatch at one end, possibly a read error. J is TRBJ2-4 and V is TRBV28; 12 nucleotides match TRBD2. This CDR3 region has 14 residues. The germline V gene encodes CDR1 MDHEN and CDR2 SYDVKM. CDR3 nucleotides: TGTGCCAGCAGTTTAGGGCTAGCGGGAGGGCCCAGGGGCTTC. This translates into CASSLGLAGGPRGF. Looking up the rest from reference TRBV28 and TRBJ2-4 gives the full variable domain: DVKVTQSSRYLVKRTGEKVFLECVQDMDHENMFWYRQDPGLGLRLIYFSYDVKMKEKGDIPEGYSVSREKKERFSLILESASTNQTSMYLCASSLGLAGGPRGFGAGTRLSVL.

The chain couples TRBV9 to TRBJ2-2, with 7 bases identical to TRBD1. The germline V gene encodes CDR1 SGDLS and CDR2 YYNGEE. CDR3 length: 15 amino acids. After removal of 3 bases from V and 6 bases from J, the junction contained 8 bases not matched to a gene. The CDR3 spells CASSAALTGSGELFF. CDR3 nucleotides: TGTGCCAGCAGCGCCGCCCTGACAGGGTCCGGGGAGCTGTTTTTT.

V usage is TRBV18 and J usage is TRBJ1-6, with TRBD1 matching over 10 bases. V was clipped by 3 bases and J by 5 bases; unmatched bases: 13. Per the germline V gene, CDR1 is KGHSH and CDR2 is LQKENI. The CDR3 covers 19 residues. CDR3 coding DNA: TGTGCCAGCTCACCCTTTCCGGGACAGGGGTTGAGCGATAATTCACCCCTCCACTTT. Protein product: CASSPFPGQGLSDNSPLHF.

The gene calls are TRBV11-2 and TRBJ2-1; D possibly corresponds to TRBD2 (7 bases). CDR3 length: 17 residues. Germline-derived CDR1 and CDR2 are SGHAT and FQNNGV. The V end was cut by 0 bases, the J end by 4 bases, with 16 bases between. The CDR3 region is CASSLDGGGNHYNEQFF. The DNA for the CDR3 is TGTGCCAGCAGCTTAGATGGGGGGGGCAACCATTACAATGAGCAGTTCTTC.

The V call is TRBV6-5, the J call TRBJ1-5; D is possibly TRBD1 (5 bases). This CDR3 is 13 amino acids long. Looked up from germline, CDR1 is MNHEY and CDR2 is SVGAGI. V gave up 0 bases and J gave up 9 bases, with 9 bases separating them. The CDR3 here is CASSYSQGLPQHF. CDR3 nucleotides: TGTGCCAGCAGTTACTCTCAGGGTCTGCCCCAGCATTTT.

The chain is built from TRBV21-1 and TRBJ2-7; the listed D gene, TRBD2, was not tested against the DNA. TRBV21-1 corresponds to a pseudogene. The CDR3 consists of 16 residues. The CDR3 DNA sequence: TGTGCCAGCAGCAACCCCGTCACTGACTGTACCTACGAGCAGTACTTC. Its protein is CASSNPVTDCTYEQYF.

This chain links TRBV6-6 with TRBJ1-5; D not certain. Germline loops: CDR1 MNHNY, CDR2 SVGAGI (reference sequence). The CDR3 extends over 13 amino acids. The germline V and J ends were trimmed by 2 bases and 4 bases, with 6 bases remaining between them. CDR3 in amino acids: CASSYGGNQPQHF. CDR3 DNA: TGTGCCAGCAGTTACGGAGGAAATCAGCCCCAGCATTTT.

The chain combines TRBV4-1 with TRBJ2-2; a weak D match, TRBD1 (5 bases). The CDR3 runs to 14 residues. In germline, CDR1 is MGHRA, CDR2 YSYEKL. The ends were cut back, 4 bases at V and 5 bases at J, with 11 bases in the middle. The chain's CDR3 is CASSPSRATGELFF. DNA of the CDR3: TGCGCCAGCAGCCCGAGCAGGGCAACCGGGGAGCTGTTTTTT.

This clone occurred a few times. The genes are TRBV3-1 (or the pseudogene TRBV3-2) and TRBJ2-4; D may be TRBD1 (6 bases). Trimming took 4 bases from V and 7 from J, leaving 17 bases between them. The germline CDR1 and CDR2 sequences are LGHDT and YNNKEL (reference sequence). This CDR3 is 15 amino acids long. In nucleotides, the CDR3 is TGTGCCAGCAGCCTACTTAAAGGGGGTATGAACATTCAGTACTTC. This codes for CASSLLKGGMNIQYF.